This record looks at one TCR beta chain sequence and its context. What it binds is not known. This sample was included in a study of shared clonotypes between healthy human individuals. Method: immunoSEQ multiplex PCR; TCRdb's copy keeps in-frame clones and lacks some. The sample carries under 850,000 clones, approximately 72% recorded once. Study results and caveats: Sharing across several donors was seen in around 5.1% of naive CD4 clonotypes. Across subsets, estimated richness was generally greater for naive than for memory populations.

Trimming at V came to 5 bases and at J to 4 bases, leaving 7 bases not matched to a gene. This CDR3 spans 14 amino acids. Germline V CDR1 and CDR2: MNHEY, SMNVEV (reference sequence). This TCR derives from a woman aged 25 to 39 in good health. Material for sequencing was memory CD4+ T cells sorted from blood. Noted subset: CD45RA-negative fraction. The V and J genes are TRBV27 and TRBJ1-1; 7 bases match TRBD1. CDR3 loop: CASSQTGVVTEAFF. The CDR3 DNA reads TGTGCCAGCAGTCAAACAGGGGTAGTCACTGAAGCTTTCTTT.